Listed below are T cell receptor beta chains from one sample, sequenced in a study of beta chain features in type 1 diabetes. TCRdb's table, derived via immunoSEQ multiplex PCR, lists solely in-frame clones and lacks some. Among 310,000 or so clones listed, more than 9.5% were seen once. Sequencing used naive CD4+ T cells from blood. These receptors all come from a woman in her twenties or thirties in good health. Each CDR3 is given with its conserved first and last residue.

TRBV28	TRBJ1-2	CASSLGQGINYGYTF
TRBV18	TRBJ1-1	CASSQPTGNTEAFF
TRBV5-1	TRBJ2-7	CASSPRLTSGGEEQYF
TRBV28	TRBJ2-7	CASSLILAGNSYEQYF
TRBV18	TRBJ2-2	CASSPRTGANTGELFF
TRBV11-2	TRBJ2-1	CASSLVRTSSYNEQFF
TRBV18	TRBJ1-1	CASSPLDRGPNTEAFF
TRBV2	TRBJ2-3	CASSEGGTADTQYF
TRBV18	TRBJ2-2	CASSPKTSGRRTGELFF
TRBV5-4	TRBJ2-3	CASSSGQFWETDTQYF
TRBV11-3	TRBJ2-4	CASSSSGQGYIQYF
TRBV4-3	TRBJ2-3	CASSQAAGLSTDTQYF
TRBV4-3	TRBJ1-2	CASSQEGGDDYYGYTF
TRBV10-3	TRBJ2-7	CAISPTSGLGYEQYF
TRBV2	TRBJ2-1	CASSHSESPYNEQFF
TRBV27	TRBJ2-1	CASSQWTSGSREQFF
TRBV5-1	TRBJ2-1	CASSLGSGLGNEQFF
TRBV11-2	TRBJ2-1	CASSLLREQFF
TRBV5-1	TRBJ1-1	CASSLAGVRSTEAFF
TRBV5-1	TRBJ2-7	CASSFRGTSGRFNEQYF
TRBV5-1	TRBJ1-3	CASSVVGVYSGNTIYF
TRBV5-4	TRBJ2-7	CASSLDPGGDEQYF
TRBV9	TRBJ1-5	CASSSPEGGLGNQPQHF
TRBV13	TRBJ1-1	CASKVDRVVGRETEAFF
TRBV11-3	TRBJ2-7	CASSSGTTGYEQYF
TRBV4-2	TRBJ1-5	CASSQGVDRGRSQPQHF
TRBV7-2	TRBJ1-5	CASSSGQKNQPQHF
TRBV28	TRBJ2-1	CASSSIGSGLAGYNEQFF
TRBV7-9	TRBJ2-2	CASSLAAGQAELFF
TRBV18	TRBJ2-7	CASSIRPGDSEQYF